These T cell receptor beta chains were read from a single sample in a study of identical twins. TCRdb reprocessed the 5' RACE reads with MiXCR, giving one entry per CDR3 protein. The sample records 250,000 or so distinct CDR3 sequences, roughly 13% being singletons. These same data were also listed under a study on yellow fever vaccine responses in identical twins.

What was sequenced was memory (CD45RO+) T cells sorted from blood. Source of these receptors: a woman between 18 and 30 years old in good health. The CDR3 runs from the conserved cysteine through the conserved F or W. The D gene is left open where the match is weak. A row's size may be missing; if present it is once, few, many or a size class.

CDR3 DNA | CDR3 protein | D gene | J gene | V gene | clone size
TGTGCCAGCAGCTTAGGGACTACCGGCACAGATACGCAGTATTTT | CASSLGTTGTDTQYF | . | TRBJ2-3 | TRBV7-6 | .
TGCAGTGCTAGAGTAGGGCTGAAAGAAAAACTGTTTTTT | CSARVGLKEKLFF | . | TRBJ1-4 | TRBV20-1 | .
TGCGCCAGCAGCTTAGGGACTAGCGGGGGGGCCACACAAGATACGCAGTATTTT | CASSLGTSGGATQDTQYF | TRBD2 | TRBJ2-3 | TRBV5-1 | few
TGTGCCAGCAGCTGGGCTGGGGCCAACGTCCTGACTTTC | CASSWAGANVLTF | . | TRBJ2-6 | TRBV25-1 | .
TGTGCCAGCAGCCCAGACAGGGGGCTTTCACCCCTCCACTTT | CASSPDRGLSPLHF | TRBD1 | TRBJ1-6 | TRBV3-1 | few
TGCAGTGCTTCCCCTAGGGGGCTTCGTTTTGAGACCCAGTACTTC | CSASPRGLRFETQYF | TRBD1 | TRBJ2-5 | TRBV20-1 | .
TGTGCCAGCAACGAACTTGGAGAGAACACTGAAGCTTTCTTT | CASNELGENTEAFF | . | TRBJ1-1 | TRBV5-6 | .
TGTGCCAGCAATGCCGGAGGTAACTCCTACGAGCAGTACTTC | CASNAGGNSYEQYF | . | TRBJ2-7 | TRBV6-1 | .
TGTGCCAGCAGTTCTGAAGCGGGAGCGCGGAATGAGCAGTTCTTC | CASSSEAGARNEQFF | TRBD2 | TRBJ2-1 | TRBV2 | .
TGTGCCACCAGTGAAGAACATATCACCGGGGAGCTGTTTTTT | CATSEEHITGELFF | . | TRBJ2-2 | TRBV24-1 | .
TGCGCCAGCAGCTTGGCCTTGGGACATGGCAATGAGCAGTTCTTC | CASSLALGHGNEQFF | . | TRBJ2-1 | TRBV5-1 | .
TGCAGTGCTAGAGATACTCGCAGGGGGGATCAGCCCCAGCATTTT | CSARDTRRGDQPQHF | TRBD1 | TRBJ1-5 | TRBV20-1 | few
TGTGCCAGCAGCCTAGGGGCTAGCGGGAGTTACGAGCAGTACTTC | CASSLGASGSYEQYF | TRBD2 | TRBJ2-7 | TRBV3-1 | .
TGTGCCAGCAGCCAAGCCGGGGGGGGATACGAGCAGTACTTC | CASSQAGGGYEQYF | TRBD2 | TRBJ2-7 | TRBV3-1 | few
TGTGCCAGCAGTTTGGGACTCTATGGCTACACCTTC | CASSLGLYGYTF | . | TRBJ1-2 | TRBV12-3/TRBV12-4 | many
TGTGCCAGCAGCTTACGGCCCTCCCGGACAGGCAACTACAATGAGCAGTTCTTC | CASSLRPSRTGNYNEQFF | TRBD1 | TRBJ2-1 | TRBV11-1 | once
TGTGCCAGCAGTATCGGGACTAGCGGGATCCAGTACTTC | CASSIGTSGIQYF | TRBD2 | TRBJ2-4 | TRBV6-2/TRBV6-3 | .
TGTGCCAGCAGTTGGACAGAAAACACCGGGGAGCTGTTTTTT | CASSWTENTGELFF | . | TRBJ2-2 | TRBV6-5 | .
TGTGCCAGCAGCGCCGAGGGGCCCGGCACAGATACGCAGTATTTT | CASSAEGPGTDTQYF | . | TRBJ2-3 | TRBV9 | many
TGTGCCAGCAGCCAACTCGGCGGGGAGCTGTTTTTT | CASSQLGGELFF | . | TRBJ2-2 | TRBV12-3/TRBV12-4 | few
TGTGCCAGCAGCCCGAATAGCGGGGGGGCCGCAGAGACCCAGTACTTC | CASSPNSGGAAETQYF | TRBD2 | TRBJ2-5 | TRBV3-1 | .
TGTGCCAGCAGTCGACTACAGGGGAATGGTGCGGAGACCCAGTACTTC | CASSRLQGNGAETQYF | TRBD1 | TRBJ2-5 | TRBV6-2/TRBV6-3 | few